This T cell receptor (beta chain) was sequenced in a study of blood T cell repertoires in COVID-19. Some clones are missing from TCRdb's copy, which holds only in-frame ones; the method was immunoSEQ multiplex PCR. The sample holds a few hundred thousand clones, about 80% seen once. Germline V gene lookup returns CDR1 SGHRS and CDR2 YFSETQ. The CDR3 has 12 residues. Trimming cost V 1 base and J 7 bases, with 6 bases left between them. About this clone: The identical CDR3 is also encoded by other nucleotide sequences in the sample.

This receptor was identified in a woman aged 45-60 years with acute or convalescent COVID-19. Sequences were obtained from peripheral blood. V usage is TRBV5-1 and J usage is TRBJ2-1; D is unresolved. The CDR3 sequence: CASSLSGNEQFF. Here the CDR3 DNA reads TGCGCCAGCAGCTTGTCGGGTAATGAGCAGTTCTTC.